This entry lists 5 T cell receptor beta chains sequenced from one sample in a study of shared clonotypes between healthy human individuals. Measured with immunoSEQ multiplex PCR; TCRdb has only the in-frame clones, and not every one. The sample carries nearly 1,000,000 clones, around 80% recorded once. Sequencing was performed on memory CD4+ T cells sorted from blood. Noted subset: CD45RA-negative fraction. All receptors come from a man younger than 35 in good health.

This clone was seen a handful of times. The chain has TRBV5-4 and TRBJ1-1; D remains ambiguous. Deletions cut 9 bases from V and 2 bases from J, with 8 bases between. There are 11 residues in the CDR3. Germline-derived CDR1 and CDR2 are SGHNT and YYREEE (reference sequence). In DNA, the CDR3 is TGTGCCATCCAGACCAACACTGAAGCTTTCTTT. It codes for CAIQTNTEAFF.

CDR3 residues: CASSLEAGVFNEQFF. CDR3 nucleotides: TGTGCCAGCAGCTTAGAGGCAGGGGTATTCAATGAGCAGTTCTTC. The V and J genes are TRBV11-2 and TRBJ2-1, with D possibly matching TRBD1 (6 bases). Germline CDR1 is SGHAT and CDR2 is FQNNGV. Trimming cost V 0 bases and J 6 bases, with 12 bases left between them. The CDR3 runs to 15 residues. Filled out from reference TRBV11-2 and TRBJ2-1, the complete variable domain reads EAGVAQSPRYKIIEKRQSVAFWCNPISGHATLYWYQQILGQGPKLLIQFQNNGVVDDSQLPKDRFSAERLKGVDSTLKIQPAKLEDSAVYLCASSLEAGVFNEQFFGPGTRLTVL.

Only one count was recorded for this clone. The chain couples TRBV2 to TRBJ1-1; TRBD1 is a possible D gene (5 bases). Per the germline V gene, CDR1 is SNHLY and CDR2 is FYNNEI. The CDR3 totals 13 residues. The V end was cut by 0 bases, the J end by 7 bases, with 9 bases between. The CDR3 is CASSEAGTFEAFF. The CDR3 DNA follows: TGTGCCAGCAGTGAAGCGGGGACTTTTGAAGCTTTCTTT.

The chain carries TRBV6-5 and TRBJ2-3; a possible D gene is TRBD1 (6 bases). V lost 8 bases, J lost 5 bases, and 14 bases lay in between. Germline lookup yields CDR1 MNHEY and CDR2 SVGAGI. The CDR3 spans 13 residues. The CDR3 coding sequence is TGTGCCAGCCGGTCAGGGGTGGGAGATACGCAGTATTTT. Its protein is CASRSGVGDTQYF.

The CDR3 protein is CASSPDRAYEQYF. The CDR3, as DNA: TGTGCCAGCAGCCCAGACAGGGCCTACGAGCAGTACTTC. This chain joins TRBV14 and TRBJ2-7, with 7 bases aligning to TRBD1. The CDR3 covers 13 residues. The V segment lost 4 bases and the J segment 2 bases; nucleotides outside the gene matches: 2. CDR1 is SGHDN and CDR2 is FVKESK in the germline V gene.